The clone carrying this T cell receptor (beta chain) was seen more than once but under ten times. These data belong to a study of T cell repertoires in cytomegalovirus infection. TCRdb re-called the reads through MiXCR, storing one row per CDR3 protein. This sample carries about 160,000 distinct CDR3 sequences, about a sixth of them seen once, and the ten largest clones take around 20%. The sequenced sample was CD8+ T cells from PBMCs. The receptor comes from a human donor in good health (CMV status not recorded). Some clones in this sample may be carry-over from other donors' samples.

As DNA, the CDR3 is TGTGCCAGCAGTTGGACTCCTGGGGCTTGGGATGAGCAGTTCTTC. Translating it yields CASSWTPGAWDEQFF. The V and J genes are TRBV6-2 or TRBV6-3 and TRBJ2-1; TRBD1 or TRBD2 may be the D gene (5 bases each). V lost 4 bases, J lost 8 bases, and 18 bases lay in between. Germline lookup yields CDR1 MNHEY and CDR2 SVGEGT. The CDR3 has 15 residues.